What follows is one TCR beta chain and its context. Antigen specificity is unknown. The source of the sample is a study of T cell responses to AZD1222 COVID-19 vaccine. Study-level findings and limits: White British people made up most donors, females outnumbered males, and clonal diversity was possibly underestimated. Spike-specific TCR breadth rose after two AZD1222 doses, and depth rose as well. Among spike-specific TCRs, nearly half reportedly target unmutated variant regions. Across the whole spike, CD4 TCRs peaked at regions 160-218 and 743-854.

Sequencing was performed with immunoSEQ multiplex PCR; in TCRdb, only in-frame clones are kept and a portion is missing. The sample shows around 94,000 clones, nearly 90% of them seen only once. The source material was peripheral blood, sampled on day 0 of AZD1222 vaccination. The clonotype originates from an adult in good health.

CDR3 nucleotides: TGTGCCTGGAGTGTATGGGGCAGCGTGAACACTGAAGCTTTCTTT. It translates to CAWSVWGSVNTEAFF. The V and J genes are TRBV30 and TRBJ1-1; D might be TRBD1 (5 bases). The CDR3 consists of 15 residues. Germline V gene lookup returns CDR1 GTSNPN and CDR2 SVGIG (reference sequence). V lost 0 bases and J 0 bases, leaving 11 bases between the germline ends.